Listed here are 14 T cell receptor beta chains from one sample, sequenced in a study of CD8 T cells in ankylosing spondylitis. TCRdb itself ran the 5' RACE reads through MiXCR, one entry per CDR3 protein. The sample holds approximately 9,700 distinct CDR3 sequences; 5% to 6.5% are singletons and the top ten take about 42%. The sample taken for sequencing was blood, either unsorted or a sorted T cell fraction (not recorded which). These receptors came from a female donor with ankylosing spondylitis or in good health (not recorded which).

The table lists this clonotype with many counts. The genes are TRBV9 and TRBJ2-2, with TRBD2 matching 8 bases. The CDR3 sequence is 15 residues long. Looked up from germline, CDR1 is SGDLS and CDR2 is YYNGEE. The V and J ends lost 0 bases and 5 bases, in that order; junction bases with no gene match: 3. The CDR3 is CASSVAGGLTGELFF. CDR3 DNA: TGTGCCAGCAGCGTAGCGGGGGGGCTTACCGGGGAGCTGTTTTTT.

By frequency in the sample, this clonotype is medium-sized (0.01 to 0.1%). This chain uses TRBV9 with TRBJ2-5; the D is unclear. Trimming removed 0 bases from V and 5 bases from J, with 11 bases in between. In germline, CDR1 is SGDLS, CDR2 YYNGEE. This CDR3 spans 14 amino acids. CDR3 coding DNA: TGTGCCAGCAGCGTAGCCGGGTTCGGTGAGACCCAGTACTTC. This codes for CASSVAGFGETQYF.

This clonotype was recorded many times. The chain joins TRBV9 to TRBJ2-1; TRBD2 matches at 9 bases. Per germline, CDR1 SGDLS and CDR2 YYNGEE. This CDR3 region has 17 residues. V shed 0 bases, J shed 7 bases, and the junction held 11 bases outside the gene matches. The DNA for the CDR3 is TGTGCCAGCAGCGTAGTAGCGGGAGAAGGGCGGTTGAATGAGCAGTTCTTC. Translated: CASSVVAGEGRLNEQFF.

This clonotype was seen at least ten times. DNA for the CDR3: TGTGCCAGCAGCGCACAGGACACCTGGGGCTATGGCTACACCTTC. Translation gives CASSAQDTWGYGYTF. The chain links TRBV9 to TRBJ1-2; TRBD1 might be the D (5 bases). V was pared by 3 bases and J by 4 bases, with 16 bases between. Germline CDR1 SGDLS, CDR2 YYNGEE. The CDR3 is made up of 15 amino acids.

This clonotype was seen repeatedly, ten times or more. This chain uses TRBV9 with TRBJ2-2; 14 bases line up with TRBD2. Unmatched junction bases numbered 8, after V lost 4 bases and J lost 0 bases. Per the germline V gene, CDR1 is SGDLS and CDR2 is YYNGEE. There are 19 residues in the CDR3. The CDR3 DNA is TGTGCCAGCAGCTCACCGGGACTAGCGGGGGCTGCGAACACCGGGGAGCTGTTTTTT. This sequence encodes CASSSPGLAGAANTGELFF.

V gene TRBV9 combines with J gene TRBJ1-5; D remains unclear. Per the germline V gene, CDR1 is SGDLS and CDR2 is YYNGEE. Between the trimmed V and J ends, which lost 0 bases and 6 bases, there was a span of 4 bases. This CDR3 contains 12 residues. In DNA form, the CDR3 reads TGTGCCAGCAGCGTAGATGGTCAGCCCCAGCATTTT. Protein: CASSVDGQPQHF.

Only a few counts were recorded for this clonotype. The chain couples TRBV9 to TRBJ2-3; D is undetermined. Germline CDR1 SGDLS, CDR2 YYNGEE. The CDR3 sequence is 13 residues long. V dropped 7 bases and J dropped 3 bases, with 12 bases sitting between them. The CDR3 bases are TGTGCCAGCGCCTCCTTGGTGACAGATACGCAGTATTTT. This translates into CASASLVTDTQYF.

This clonotype was counted a few times. This chain joins TRBV9 and TRBJ2-1; weak D call: TRBD1 (6 bases). CDR1 and CDR2 from the germline V gene are SGDLS and YYNGEE. The CDR3 is 17 amino acids. Between the trimmed V and J ends, which lost 3 bases and 0 bases, there was a span of 16 bases. The DNA for the CDR3 is TGTGCCAGCAGCGGATTTCGGGACACCACCTCCTACAATGAGCAGTTCTTC. It specifies CASSGFRDTTSYNEQFF.

Regarding this clonotype: Its ends do not fully match the called genes, so a read error is possible. The chain recombines TRBV9 with TRBJ2-2; 7 nucleotides match TRBD2. The CDR3 extends over 15 amino acids. Germline V gene sequence: CDR1 SGDLS, CDR2 YYNGEE. CDR3 region: CTSSGRGGVGGDLFF. The CDR3 nucleotides read TGTACCAGCAGCGGACGTGGGGGGGTCGGCGGGGATCTGTTTTTT. The whole variable domain, remainder taken from reference TRBV9 and TRBJ2-2, is DSGVTQTPKHLITATGQRVTLRCSPRSGDLSVYWYQQSLDQGLQFLIQYYNGEERAKGNILERFSAQQFPDLHSELNLSSLELGDSALYFCTSSGRGGVGGDLFFGEGSRLTVL.

Only a few counts were recorded for this clonotype. V is TRBV9 and J is TRBJ2-3, with unresolved D. From germline, CDR1 is SGDLS and CDR2 YYNGEE. Trimming pared 3 bases from V and 0 bases from J, leaving 5 bases between. This CDR3 is 13 amino acids long. CDR3 region: CASSALSTDTQYF. Here the CDR3 DNA reads TGTGCCAGCAGCGCCTTGAGCACAGATACGCAGTATTTT.

This clonotype has ten or more counts. The genes are TRBV9 and TRBJ1-1; possible D gene TRBD1, 6 bases. Trimming took off 0 bases at V and 5 bases at J, with 11 bases between the two ends. The CDR3 extends over 14 amino acids. Germline CDR1 SGDLS, CDR2 YYNGEE. The CDR3 bases are TGTGCCAGCAGCGTAGGTGGGGGGCCAACTGAAGCTTTCTTT. Translation gives CASSVGGGPTEAFF.

There are a few counts of this clonotype. This chain connects TRBV9 to TRBJ2-3; possibly TRBD1 or TRBD2 for D (6 bases each). Trimming shortened V by 9 bases and J by 5 bases, and 16 bases separated the two germline ends. From germline, CDR1 is SGDLS and CDR2 YYNGEE. CDR3 size: 13 residues. The CDR3 sequence is CATNGGHGDTQYF. The CDR3 DNA reads as TGTGCCACTAATGGGGGGCACGGAGATACGCAGTATTTT.

This chain links TRBV9 with TRBJ2-1; D may be TRBD2 (6 bases). Germline V gene lookup returns CDR1 SGDLS and CDR2 YYNGEE. The CDR3 is made up of 12 amino acids. Between the trimmed V and J ends, which lost 3 bases and 9 bases, there was a span of 10 bases. This CDR3 reads CASSGDSGEQFF. The DNA of the CDR3 is TGTGCCAGCAGCGGAGATAGCGGTGAGCAGTTCTTC.

There are many counts of this clonotype. The chain couples TRBV9 to TRBJ2-1, with unresolved D. Deletions cut 6 bases from V and 9 bases from J, with 16 bases between. The germline V gene encodes CDR1 SGDLS and CDR2 YYNGEE. The CDR3 spans 13 residues. The DNA for the CDR3 is TGTGCCAGCACCCGCGTCAGCTCGGCTGAGCAGTTCTTC. Protein product: CASTRVSSAEQFF.